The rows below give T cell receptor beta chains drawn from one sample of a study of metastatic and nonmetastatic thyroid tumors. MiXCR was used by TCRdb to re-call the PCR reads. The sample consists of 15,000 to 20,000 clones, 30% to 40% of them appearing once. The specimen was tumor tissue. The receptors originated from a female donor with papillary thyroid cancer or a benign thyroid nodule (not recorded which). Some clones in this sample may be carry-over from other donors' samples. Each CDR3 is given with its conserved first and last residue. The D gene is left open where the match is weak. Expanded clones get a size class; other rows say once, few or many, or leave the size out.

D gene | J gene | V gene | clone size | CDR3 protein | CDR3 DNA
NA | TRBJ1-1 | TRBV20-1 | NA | CSAVDSVNTEAFF | TGCAGTGCTGTGGACTCGGTGAACACTGAAGCTTTCTTT
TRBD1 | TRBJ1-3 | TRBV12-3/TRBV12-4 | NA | CASSFEGQLYTSGNTIYF | TGTGCCAGCAGTTTCGAGGGACAGCTTTACACCTCTGGAAACACCATATATTTT
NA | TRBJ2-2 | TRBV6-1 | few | CASSGGSLGHGELFF | TGTGCCAGCAGTGGGGGAAGTCTTGGTCACGGGGAGCTGTTTTTT
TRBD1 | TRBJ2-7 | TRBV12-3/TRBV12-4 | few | CASSNTGEEQYF | TGTGCCAGCAGCAACACAGGGGAAGAGCAGTACTTC
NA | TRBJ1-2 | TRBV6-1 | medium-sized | CASSSRQGRGYTF | TGTGCCAGCAGTTCCCGCCAGGGGCGAGGCTACACCTTC
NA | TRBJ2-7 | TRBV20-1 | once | CSARDRRGQYEQYF | TGCAGTGCTAGAGATCGAAGGGGTCAGTACGAGCAGTACTTC
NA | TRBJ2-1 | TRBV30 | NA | CAWSAIGGGDEQFF | TGTGCCTGGAGTGCCATAGGGGGGGGCGATGAGCAGTTCTTC
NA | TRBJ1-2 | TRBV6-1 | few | CASTPGRKVYGYTF | TGTGCCAGCACCCCGGGCAGGAAAGTCTATGGCTACACCTTC
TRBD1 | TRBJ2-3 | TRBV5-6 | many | CASSLRAGGFSDTQYF | TGTGCCAGCAGCTTGAGGGCAGGGGGATTTTCAGATACGCAGTATTTT
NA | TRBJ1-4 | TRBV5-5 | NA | CASSFAGASGEKLFF | TGTGCCAGCAGCTTTGCAGGGGCATCAGGTGAAAAACTGTTTTTT
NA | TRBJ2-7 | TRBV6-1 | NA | CASRPLDYSYEQYF | TGTGCCAGCAGGCCACTGGATTACTCCTACGAGCAGTACTTC
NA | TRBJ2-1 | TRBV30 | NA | CAWSVVNPHDEQFF | TGTGCCTGGAGTGTAGTAAACCCTCACGATGAGCAGTTCTTC
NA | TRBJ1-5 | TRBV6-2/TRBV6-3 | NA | CASISAGEKRGNQPQHF | TGTGCCAGCATTTCTGCCGGGGAAAAACGGGGCAATCAGCCCCAGCATTTT
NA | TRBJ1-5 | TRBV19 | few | CASHGARADQPQHF | TGTGCCTCCCATGGGGCCAGGGCTGATCAGCCCCAGCATTTT
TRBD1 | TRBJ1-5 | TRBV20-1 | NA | CSARDQGGSNQPQHF | TGCAGTGCTAGAGATCAGGGGGGGAGCAATCAGCCCCAGCATTTT
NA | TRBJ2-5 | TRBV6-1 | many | CASTLEGSKETQYF | TGTGCCAGCACCCTTGAGGGGTCCAAAGAGACCCAGTACTTC
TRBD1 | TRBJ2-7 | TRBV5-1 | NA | CASSRGQADEQYF | TGCGCCAGCAGCAGGGGGCAGGCCGACGAGCAGTACTTC
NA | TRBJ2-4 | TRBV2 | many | CASSEEALLAKNIQYF | TGTGCCAGCAGTGAAGAGGCCCTTCTAGCCAAAAACATTCAGTACTTC
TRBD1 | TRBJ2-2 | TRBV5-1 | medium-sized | CASSSSPGQGVTGELFF | TGCGCCAGCAGCTCAAGCCCGGGACAGGGGGTCACCGGGGAGCTGTTTTTT
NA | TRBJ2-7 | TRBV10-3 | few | CAISPGPNDEQYF | TGTGCCATCAGTCCCGGGCCCAACGACGAGCAGTACTTC
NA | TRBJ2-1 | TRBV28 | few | CASSSRSYNEQFF | TGTGCCAGCAGTTCCAGGAGTTACAATGAGCAGTTCTTC
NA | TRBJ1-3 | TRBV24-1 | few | CATSDSRESGNTIYF | TGTGCCACCAGTGATTCGAGGGAATCTGGAAACACCATATATTTT
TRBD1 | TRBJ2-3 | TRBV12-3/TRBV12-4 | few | CASSPWTGRTDTQYF | TGTGCCAGCAGTCCCTGGACAGGGCGCACAGATACGCAGTATTTT
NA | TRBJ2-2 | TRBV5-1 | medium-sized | CASSLVGAGELFF | TGCGCCAGCAGCTTGGTGGGGGCCGGGGAGCTGTTTTTT
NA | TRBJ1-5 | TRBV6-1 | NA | CAGAGDRNQPQHF | TGTGCCGGAGCGGGGGACCGTAATCAGCCCCAGCATTTT
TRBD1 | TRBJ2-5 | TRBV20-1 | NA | CSARYIVQQGETQYF | TGCAGTGCTAGATATATAGTACAGCAGGGGGAGACTCAGTACTTC
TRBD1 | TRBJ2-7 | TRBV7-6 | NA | CASSSPTDRGWDEQYF | TGTGCCAGCAGCTCACCCACGGACAGGGGTTGGGACGAGCAGTACTTC
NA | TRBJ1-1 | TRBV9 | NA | CASSPRQDQRTEAFF | TGTGCCAGCAGCCCCCGACAGGACCAGAGGACTGAAGCTTTCTTT
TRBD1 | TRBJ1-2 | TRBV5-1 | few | CASSPGQLGGYTF | TGCGCCAGCAGCCCGGGACAGCTTGGAGGCTACACCTTC
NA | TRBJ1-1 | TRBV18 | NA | CASSGKDGYTEAFF | TGTGCCAGCTCAGGAAAGGACGGATACACTGAAGCTTTCTTT
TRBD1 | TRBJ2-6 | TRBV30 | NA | CAWAGTGPISGANVLTF | TGTGCCTGGGCCGGGACAGGCCCTATCTCTGGGGCCAACGTCCTGACTTTC
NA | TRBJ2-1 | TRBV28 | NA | CASRGGSINNEQFF | TGTGCCAGCAGGGGTGGGAGTATCAACAATGAGCAGTTCTTC
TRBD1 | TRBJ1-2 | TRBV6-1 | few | CASSPSTGTSYGYTF | TGTGCCAGCAGTCCCTCGACAGGGACCAGCTATGGCTACACCTTC
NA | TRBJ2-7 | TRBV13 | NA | CASSGSRRGSYEQYF | TGTGCCAGCAGCGGAAGCCGAAGGGGGTCCTACGAGCAGTACTTC
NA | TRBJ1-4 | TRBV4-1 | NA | CASSPRAGEKLFF | TGCGCCAGCAGCCCCAGGGCTGGGGAAAAACTGTTTTTT
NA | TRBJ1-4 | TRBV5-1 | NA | CASSLDSTDEKLFF | TGCGCCAGCAGCTTGGACAGCACTGATGAAAAACTGTTTTTT
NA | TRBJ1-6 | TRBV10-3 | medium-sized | CATNTPGSSYNSPLHF | TGTGCCACCAACACTCCGGGGAGCTCCTATAATTCACCCCTCCACTTT
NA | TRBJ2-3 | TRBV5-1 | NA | CASSSTGNTDTQYF | TGCGCCAGCAGCTCAACAGGGAACACAGATACGCAGTATTTT
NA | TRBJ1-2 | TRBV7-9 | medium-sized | CASSRVDYGYTF | TGTGCCAGCAGCCGGGTGGACTATGGCTACACCTTC
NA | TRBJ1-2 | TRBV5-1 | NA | CASSQSTGGYGYTF | TGCGCCAGCAGCCAGTCAACAGGAGGATATGGCTACACCTTC
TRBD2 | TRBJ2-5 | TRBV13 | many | CASSLTSGSRRNEETQYF | TGTGCCAGCAGCCTGACTAGCGGGAGCCGACGAAATGAAGAGACCCAGTACTTC
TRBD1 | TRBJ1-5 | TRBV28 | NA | CASTPGQASSAQHF | TGTGCCAGCACCCCCGGACAGGCCTCTTCAGCCCAGCATTTT
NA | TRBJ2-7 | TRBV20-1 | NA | CSARFSGRSYEQYF | TGCAGTGCCAGGTTTAGTGGGAGGTCCTACGAGCAGTACTTC
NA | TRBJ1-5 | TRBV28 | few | CASSFSGLGNQPQHF | TGTGCCAGCAGTTTTTCGGGATTGGGCAATCAGCCCCAGCATTTT
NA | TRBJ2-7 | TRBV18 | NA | CASSPRRDLYEQYF | TGTGCCAGCTCACCTCGTCGGGACCTCTACGAGCAGTACTTC
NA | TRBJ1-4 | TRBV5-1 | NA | CGSSLVYIGAGFNEKLFF | TGCGGCAGCAGCTTGGTTTATATTGGCGCAGGGTTTAATGAAAAACTGTTTTTT
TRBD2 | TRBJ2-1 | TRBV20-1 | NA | CSALKASGMYNEQFF | TGCAGTGCACTGAAGGCTAGCGGAATGTACAATGAGCAGTTCTTC
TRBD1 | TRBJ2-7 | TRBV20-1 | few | CSASRDRGYEQYF | TGCAGTGCTTCCCGGGACAGGGGTTACGAGCAGTACTTC
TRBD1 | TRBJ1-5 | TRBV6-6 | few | CASSYTTGGDQPRHF | TGTGCCAGCAGTTACACGACAGGGGGAGATCAGCCCCGGCATTTT
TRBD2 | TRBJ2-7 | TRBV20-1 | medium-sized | CSARLAGGPYEQYF | TGCAGTGCTAGGTTAGCGGGAGGACCCTACGAGCAGTACTTC
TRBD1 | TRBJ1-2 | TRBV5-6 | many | CASSSRTGFYYGYTF | TGTGCCAGCAGCTCCCGGACAGGATTCTACTATGGCTACACCTTC
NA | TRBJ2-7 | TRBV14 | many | CASSQLRGWEQYF | TGTGCCAGCAGCCAACTCCGGGGTTGGGAGCAGTACTTC
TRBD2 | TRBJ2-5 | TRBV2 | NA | CASSTRTSVVETQYF | TGTGCCAGCAGTACAAGGACTAGCGTGGTGGAGACCCAGTACTTC
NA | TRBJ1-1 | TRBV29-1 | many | CSVTGYTEAFF | TGCAGCGTCACAGGGTACACTGAAGCTTTCTTT
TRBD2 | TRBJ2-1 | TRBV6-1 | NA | CASAGGGQKYEQFF | TGTGCCAGCGCCGGGGGGGGCCAGAAATATGAGCAGTTCTTC
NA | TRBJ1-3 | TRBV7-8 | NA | CASSLGTTSGNTIYF | TGTGCCAGCAGCTTAGGGACTACCTCTGGAAACACCATATATTTT
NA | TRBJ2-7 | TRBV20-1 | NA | CSALPRTETYEQYF | TGCAGTGCTTTGCCCCGGACAGAAACCTACGAGCAGTACTTC
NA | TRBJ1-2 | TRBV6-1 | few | CASCESAHDSYGYPF | TGTGCCAGTTGTGAATCCGCGCACGATTCCTATGGCTACCCCTTC
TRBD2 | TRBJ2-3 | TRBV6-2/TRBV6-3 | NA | CASSSRRASGGVDTQYF | TGTGCCAGCAGTTCTAGGAGAGCTAGCGGGGGGGTTGATACGCAGTATTTT
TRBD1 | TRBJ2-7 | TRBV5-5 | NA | CASSLAVGTGYEQYF | TGTGCCAGCAGCTTGGCCGTGGGGACAGGCTACGAGCAGTACTTC